The rows below give T cell receptor beta chains drawn from one sample of a study of response to subunit inactivated influenza vaccine. TCRdb re-called the RT-PCR reads with MiXCR, one entry per CDR3 protein. The top ten hold roughly a tenth of the sample, which has hundreds of thousands of distinct CDR3 sequences, over 9.5% seen once. Material: PBMCs from blood, obtained on the day of vaccination. The source is a man in his forties or fifties who received an inactivated influenza vaccine. Each CDR3 is given with its conserved first and last residue. Each record gives: J gene, clone size, V gene, D gene, CDR3 DNA, CDR3 protein. A D gene is named only where the DNA matches it firmly. A clone size is listed for some rows: how often the clone was seen (once, few, many), or a class if it is expanded.

>TRBJ1-1|few|TRBV7-2|NA
TGTGCCAGCAGCCAATTTATGAACACTGAAGCTTTCTTT
CASSQFMNTEAFF
>TRBJ2-1|NA|TRBV20-1|NA
TGCAGTGCACGTCAGGGACAAATAGACAATGAGCAGTTCTTC
CSARQGQIDNEQFF
>TRBJ2-3|NA|TRBV18|TRBD1
TGTGCCAGCTCACCGTCCACAGGGGCAGATACGCAGTATTTT
CASSPSTGADTQYF
>TRBJ2-7|NA|TRBV12-3/TRBV12-4|TRBD1
TGTGCCAGCAGTGGTAACCGGGACAGGGGGCTTTACGAGCAGTACTTC
CASSGNRDRGLYEQYF
>TRBJ2-7|NA|TRBV12-3/TRBV12-4|NA
TGTGCCAGCAGGGAAGACAACCGATTCTCCTACGAGCAGTACTTC
CASREDNRFSYEQYF
>TRBJ2-1|NA|TRBV6-6|NA
TGTGCCAGCAGTTACTCGAAGGGACATGAGCAGTTCTTC
CASSYSKGHEQFF
>TRBJ2-7|few|TRBV27|NA
TGTGCCAGCAGTTTTGGGCGGGTCTACGAGCAGTACTTC
CASSFGRVYEQYF
>TRBJ1-3|NA|TRBV18|NA
TGTGCCAGCTCACCACTCCCAGGCACCTCTCGAAACACCATATATTTT
CASSPLPGTSRNTIYF
>TRBJ2-7|NA|TRBV11-2|NA
TGTGCCAGCAGCTTAGTAGGGACGGACCCCTACGAGCAGTACTTC
CASSLVGTDPYEQYF
>TRBJ2-7|NA|TRBV7-6|NA
TGTGCCAGCAGCGACCGGGATCCTGCCCACGAGCAGTACTTC
CASSDRDPAHEQYF
>TRBJ1-2|few|TRBV12-3/TRBV12-4|NA
TGTGCCAGCAGTTTCGGGTCCCTGAGGGGCGCCTACTATGGCTACACCTTC
CASSFGSLRGAYYGYTF
>TRBJ2-1|NA|TRBV6-6|NA
TGTGCCAGCTCCGCGGAGGGTGAGCAGTTCTTC
CASSAEGEQFF
>TRBJ1-1|many|TRBV25-1|NA
TGTGCCAGCAGTAATACAGGGTTGGACACTGAAGCTTTCTTT
CASSNTGLDTEAFF
>TRBJ2-4|few|TRBV6-5|TRBD2
TGTGCCAGCAGTTACGTTTCCGGGGGGGTAGCCAAAAACATTCAGTACTTC
CASSYVSGGVAKNIQYF
>TRBJ1-1|NA|TRBV7-2|TRBD1
TGTGCCAGCAGACTCGGACAGGTTGGAACGAACACTGAAGCTTTCTTT
CASRLGQVGTNTEAFF
>TRBJ2-7|NA|TRBV2|TRBD2
TGTGCCAGCAGTGAAATCGGTCTAGCGGGGAACGAGCAGTACTTC
CASSEIGLAGNEQYF
>TRBJ2-5|few|TRBV6-2/TRBV6-3|NA
TGTGCCAGCAGTTTGGGACGGTCGAAGAAAGAGACCCAGTACTTC
CASSLGRSKKETQYF
>TRBJ2-3|many|TRBV3-1|TRBD2
TGTGCCAGCAGCCAGGGGACTAGACAATTGTCAGATACGCAGTATTTT
CASSQGTRQLSDTQYF
>TRBJ2-1|few|TRBV10-3|TRBD2
TGTGCCATCAGAACTAGCGTGACGTACAATGAGCAGTTCTTC
CAIRTSVTYNEQFF
>TRBJ2-7|few|TRBV7-9|NA
TGTGCCAGCAGCTTATTTGCCGGCTACGAGCAGTACTTC
CASSLFAGYEQYF
>TRBJ2-2|NA|TRBV5-1|NA
TGCGCCAGCAGCTTGGGAGAATCGAGGGTGGAGCTGTTTTTT
CASSLGESRVELFF
>TRBJ2-3|NA|TRBV29-1|NA
TGCAGCTTAACTTTACGCGAGAAAAGCACAGATACGCAGTATTTT
CSLTLREKSTDTQYF
>TRBJ2-3|NA|TRBV4-3|NA
TGCGCCAGCAGCCATGGTCGCACAGATACGCAGTATTTT
CASSHGRTDTQYF
>TRBJ2-2|many|TRBV4-3|TRBD1
TGCGCCAGCAGCCAGGGACAGGGGGACTACACCGGGGAGCTGTTTTTT
CASSQGQGDYTGELFF